What follows are 21 T cell receptor beta chains derived from one specimen sequenced in a study of cytomegalovirus exposure and HLA in healthy donors. The PCR employed 60 Vbeta primers together with 13 Jbeta primers. The data were produced by immunoSEQ multiplex PCR, yet TCRdb's version contains in-frame clones alone and is incomplete. Among 150,000 to 200,000 clones listed, about an eighth were seen once. Specimen: PBMCs. These TCRs come from a man aged 50 or older in good health and CMV-seropositive.

The V and J genes are TRBV4-2 and TRBJ2-2, with 10 positions matching TRBD2. V lost 0 bases to trimming and J lost 1 base; unmatched junction nucleotides: 8. The germline gives CDR1 LGHNA, CDR2 YNFKEQ. The CDR3 loop spans 19 amino acids. This chain's CDR3 is CASSQEVIAGGRNTGELFF. The CDR3 bases are TGTGCCAGCAGCCAAGAGGTAATAGCGGGGGGAAGGAACACCGGGGAGCTGTTTTTT.

This chain connects TRBV7-7 to TRBJ2-1; TRBD2 aligns across 13 bases. Germline V gives CDR1 SSHAT, CDR2 FNYEAQ (reference sequence). This CDR3 contains 17 residues. CDR3 sequence: CANSPILGLAGTNEQFF. CDR3 coding DNA: TGTGCTAACAGCCCAATCCTGGGACTAGCGGGGACCAATGAGCAGTTCTTC.

This clone has just a few counts. The rearrangement joins TRBV28 to TRBJ1-2, with 7 nucleotides matching TRBD1. The germline V gene has CDR1 MDHEN and CDR2 SYDVKM. J lost 1 base, V lost 6 bases, and 8 bases had no gene match. There are 15 residues in the CDR3. The CDR3 here is CASRDGTAFNYGYTF. As DNA, the CDR3 is TGTGCCAGCAGGGACGGGACAGCCTTTAACTATGGCTACACCTTC.

There are a few counts of this clone. This chain links TRBV27 with TRBJ2-3, with TRBD2 identical over 16 bases. The CDR3 runs 18 residues. V shed 1 base and J 0 bases; nucleotides not matched to a gene: 1. Germline CDR1 and CDR2: MNHEY and SMNVEV (reference sequence). The CDR3 loop is CASSLLGLAGGSTDTQYF. CDR3 nucleotides: TGTGCCAGCAGTTTATTGGGACTAGCGGGGGGGAGCACAGATACGCAGTATTTT.

This clone was observed a few times. The CDR3 bases are TGTGCCAGCCAGGGGGCGGATACGCAGTATTTT. Protein sequence: CASQGADTQYF. This chain links TRBV7-9 with TRBJ2-3; 8 bases line up with TRBD1. V lost 8 bases to trimming and J lost 6 bases; unmatched junction nucleotides: 1. Germline V gives CDR1 SEHNR, CDR2 FQNEAQ (reference sequence). The CDR3 is made up of 11 amino acids. The whole variable domain, remainder taken from reference TRBV7-9 and TRBJ2-3, is DTGVSQNPRHKITKRGQNVTFRCDPISEHNRLYWYRQTLGQGPEFLTYFQNEAQLEKSRLLSDRFSAERPKGSFSTLEIQRTEQGDSAMYLCASQGADTQYFGPGTRLTVL.

The CDR3 DNA reads TGTGCCATAGGGGCCAACACTGAAGCTTTCTTT. As protein: CAIGANTEAFF. The chain recombines TRBV2 with TRBJ1-1, with TRBD1 as a possible D gene (5 bases). The V end was cut by 10 bases, the J end by 2 bases, with 8 bases between. The CDR3 contains 11 residues. Germline V gene lookup returns CDR1 SNHLY and CDR2 FYNNEI.

This clone was recorded a few times. The chain links TRBV1 to TRBJ2-5; the table assigns TRBD2, which was not confirmed against the DNA. TRBV1 is marked as a pseudogene. The CDR3 consists of 14 residues. The CDR3 bases are TGCACCATTTCTAGCGGGGGCCACCCGGAGACCCAGTACTTC. Encoded protein: CTISSGGHPETQYF.

In this sample, this clone turned up a few times. This chain uses TRBV28 with TRBJ1-2; the D gene is possibly TRBD1 (5 bases). The CDR3 contains 12 residues. In germline, CDR1 is MDHEN, CDR2 SYDVKM. The germline V and J ends were trimmed by 8 bases and 4 bases, with 11 bases remaining between them. Written as DNA, the CDR3 is TGTGCCAGCTCAAGGGGCGGCTATGGCTACACCTTC. It translates to CASSRGGYGYTF.

The V gene is TRBV5-8, the J gene TRBJ1-4; possible D gene TRBD1, 5 bases. This CDR3 comprises 17 residues. The ends were cut back, 4 bases at V and 2 bases at J, with 18 bases in the middle. CDR1 and CDR2 from the germline V gene are SGHTS and YDEGEE. The DNA of the CDR3 is TGTGCCAGCAGCCGAGTAGGGTCCCGGGGGACTAATGAAAAACTGTTTTTT. This encodes CASSRVGSRGTNEKLFF.

The J gene is TRBJ2-1, the V gene TRBV5-6; D possibly corresponds to TRBD2 (5 bases). Germline V gene data show CDR1 as SGHDT and CDR2 as YYEEEE. V dropped 0 bases and J dropped 6 bases, with 7 bases sitting between them. The CDR3 spans 13 residues. In DNA, the CDR3 is TGTGCCAGCAGCTTGGGGACTCCCAATGAGCAGTTCTTC. This codes for CASSLGTPNEQFF.

This clone was counted only a few times. The chain couples TRBV7-9 to TRBJ1-1; TRBD1 might be the D (6 bases). CDR3 length: 15 residues. Germline-derived CDR1 and CDR2 are SEHNR and FQNEAQ (reference sequence). The V and J ends lost 1 base and 4 bases respectively, with 13 bases between them. CDR3 amino acids: CASSLVTGKATEAFF. CDR3 DNA: TGTGCCAGCAGCTTAGTCACAGGGAAGGCCACTGAAGCTTTCTTT.

This clone was counted a few times. The chain employs TRBV23-1 and TRBJ1-5; D is undetermined. TRBV23-1 is reported as an ORF; its role is uncertain. Deletions cut 9 bases from V and 4 bases from J, with 10 bases between. The CDR3 consists of 12 residues. CDR3 sequence: CASSRENQPQHF. Here the CDR3 DNA reads TGCGCCAGTTCGAGAGAGAATCAGCCCCAGCATTTT.

In this sample, this clone turned up a few times. V and J are TRBV27 and TRBJ2-5; tentatively, D is TRBD2 (6 bases). CDR1 and CDR2 from the germline V gene are MNHEY and SMNVEV (reference sequence). CDR3 length equals 14 residues. Trimming removed 2 bases at V and 5 bases at J, with 12 bases between. The CDR3 DNA is TGTGCCAGCAGTTTAGGGGGGAGACGGGAGACCCAGTACTTC. It codes for CASSLGGRRETQYF.

The chain has TRBV27 and TRBJ1-1; D gene unclear. Germline V lookup: CDR1 MNHEY, CDR2 SMNVEV (reference sequence). Trimming stripped 6 bases from V and 4 bases from J, with 12 bases between. The CDR3 is made up of 13 amino acids. In DNA, the CDR3 is TGTGCCAGCAGCCGTGGGGAGGGCACTGAAGCTTTCTTT. It codes for CASSRGEGTEAFF.

In this sample, this clone turned up a few times. The genes are TRBV6-5 and TRBJ2-5; 7 bases map to TRBD2. This CDR3 comprises 11 residues. Germline CDR1 MNHEY, CDR2 SVGAGI. Losses at the gene ends were 2 bases for V and 14 bases for J; bases not matched to a gene: 5. CDR3 in DNA: TGTGCCAGCAGTTACCTGGGACTATTTTACTTC. Protein sequence: CASSYLGLFYF.

This clone was seen only a few times. CDR3 sequence reads: CASTPGGQGYGYTF. The CDR3 DNA sequence: TGTGCCAGCACTCCCGGGGGGCAGGGCTATGGCTACACCTTC. The V call is TRBV7-2, the J call TRBJ1-2; TRBD1 might be the D (6 bases). The germline V gene has CDR1 SGHTA and CDR2 FQGNSA. The CDR3 is 14 amino acids. V lost 7 bases, J lost 4 bases, and 16 bases lay in between.

The chain is built from TRBV7-9 and TRBJ2-3; no clear D. V was pared by 2 bases and J by 9 bases, with 6 bases between. The CDR3 sequence is 11 residues long. Germline values: CDR1 SEHNR, CDR2 FQNEAQ (reference sequence). CDR3 coding DNA: TGTGCCAGCAGCTTACGAGGCACGCAGTATTTT. This sequence encodes CASSLRGTQYF.

This clone has a handful of counts. At one end, the junction sequence differs from germline, possibly due to a read error. This chain links TRBV5-1 with TRBJ2-3; 7 nucleotides line up with TRBD1. The CDR3 loop spans 14 amino acids. Per germline, CDR1 SGHRS and CDR2 YFSETQ. The CDR3 sequence is CAGSLGQGADTQYF. The CDR3 DNA reads as TGCGCCGGCAGCTTGGGCCAGGGGGCAGATACGCAGTATTTT. The whole variable domain, filled in from reference TRBV5-1 and TRBJ2-3, reads KAGVTQTPRYLIKTRGQQVTLSCSPISGHRSVSWYQQTPGQGLQFLFEYFSETQRNKGNFPGRFSGRQFSNSRSEMNVSTLELGDSALYLCAGSLGQGADTQYFGPGTRLTVL.

Remarks on this clone: The junction and the germline gene differ at one end; a read error may be behind it. The sample carries other DNA sequences with the same CDR3. The rearrangement uses TRBV7-9 and TRBJ2-1, with 8 bases fitting TRBD2. Germline CDR1 and CDR2: SEHNR and FQNEAQ (reference sequence). The length of the CDR3 is 14 residues. This CDR3 is CASTLSGERYEQFF. The DNA for the CDR3 is TGTGCTAGCACCCTTAGCGGGGAGCGTTATGAGCAGTTCTTC. Full variable domain (rest looked up from reference TRBV7-9 and TRBJ2-1): DTGVSQNPRHKITKRGQNVTFRCDPISEHNRLYWYRQTLGQGPEFLTYFQNEAQLEKSRLLSDRFSAERPKGSFSTLEIQRTEQGDSAMYLCASTLSGERYEQFFGPGTRLTVL.

A few counts support this clone. This chain uses TRBV5-4 with TRBJ2-7; TRBD1 matches 7 bases. There are 15 residues in the CDR3. Germline CDR1 and CDR2: SGHNT and YYREEE (reference sequence). Losses at the gene ends were 4 bases for V and 3 bases for J; bases not matched to a gene: 10. CDR3 nucleotide sequence: TGTGCCAGCAGCCCGGGCATGGGACAGATCTACGAGCAGTACGTC. It is translated as CASSPGMGQIYEQYV.

In this sample, this clone turned up a few times. This rearrangement joins TRBV10-3 to TRBJ2-7; maybe TRBD1 (6 bases). V was cut by 4 bases and J by 5 bases, with 9 bases left in between. Germline lookup yields CDR1 ENHRY and CDR2 SYGVKD. This CDR3 has 12 amino acids. CDR3: CAISGTGHEQYV. CDR3 DNA sequence: TGTGCCATCAGTGGAACAGGGCACGAGCAGTACGTC.